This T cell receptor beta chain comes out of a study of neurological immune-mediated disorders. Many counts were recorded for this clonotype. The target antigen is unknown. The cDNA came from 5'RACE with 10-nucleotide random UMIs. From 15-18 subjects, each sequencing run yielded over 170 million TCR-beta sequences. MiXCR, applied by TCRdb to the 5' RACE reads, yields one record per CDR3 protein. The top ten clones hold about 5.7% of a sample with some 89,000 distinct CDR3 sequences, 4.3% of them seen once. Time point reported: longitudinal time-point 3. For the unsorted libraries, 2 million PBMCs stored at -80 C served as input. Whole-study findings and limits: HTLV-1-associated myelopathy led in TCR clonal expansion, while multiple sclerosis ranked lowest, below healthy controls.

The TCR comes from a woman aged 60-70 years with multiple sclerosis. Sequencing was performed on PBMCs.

The DNA for the CDR3 is TGTGCCAGCAGCCAGGAAGGGAGGGAGCAGTACTTC. As protein: CASSQEGREQYF. This chain connects TRBV3-1 to TRBJ2-7, with TRBD2 as a possible D gene (6 bases). This CDR3 contains 12 residues. V was shortened by 3 bases and J by 7 bases, with 10 bases between the two germline ends. Germline CDR1 LGHDT, CDR2 YNNKEL (reference sequence).